This T cell receptor beta chain was obtained from a study of blood T cell repertoires in COVID-19. Regarding this clone: The identical CDR3 is also encoded by other nucleotide sequences in the sample.

Assay used: immunoSEQ multiplex PCR; TCRdb lists only in-frame clones, some missing. This table has 30,000 to 40,000 clones, roughly 78% appearing once. CDR1 and CDR2 (germline): DFQATT, SNEGSKA (reference sequence). Trimming took off 3 bases at V and 6 bases at J, with 9 bases between the two ends. The CDR3 consists of 11 residues. This sequence originates from a man aged 70 or older with acute or convalescent COVID-19. The specimen was peripheral blood. The chain uses TRBV20-1 and TRBJ2-7; a weak D match, TRBD2 (5 bases). This CDR3 reads CSASSGFEQYF. As DNA, the CDR3 is TGCAGTGCTAGTTCGGGGTTCGAGCAGTACTTC.